The source of this TCR beta chain is a study of control samples from healthy donors and cancer patients. Trimming removed 6 bases from V and 0 bases from J; junction bases left unmatched: 4. There are 15 residues in the CDR3. In germline, CDR1 is SNHLY, CDR2 FYNNEI. Generated by immunoSEQ multiplex PCR, the TCRdb table keeps only in-frame clones and is missing some. The sample lists roughly 43,000 clones; 87% were seen once. The sequence was collected from a woman in her sixties or seventies with lung cancer. Sequencing was performed on PBMCs. This chain connects TRBV2 to TRBJ2-2, with 7 nucleotides matching TRBD2. The CDR3 bases are TGTGCCAGCAGAGTAGCGGGTTCGAACACCGGGGAGCTGTTTTTT. This sequence encodes CASRVAGSNTGELFF.